This TCR beta chain was recovered during a study of cytomegalovirus exposure and HLA in healthy donors. Study results and limitations: The study found most TCR sequences rare, yet found some public TCRs in many donors.

Both 60 Vbeta primers and 13 Jbeta primers went into the PCR. Clones were sequenced by immunoSEQ multiplex PCR, and TCRdb holds only the in-frame ones, with some missing. Here the sample spans about 140,000 clones, more than 70% being singletons. Nominally healthy donors were sampled, though unrecorded immune exposures were likely. On this clone: The antigen is undetermined.

The V and J ends lost 7 bases and 4 bases, in that order; junction bases with no gene match: 13. Germline loops: CDR1 LNHDA, CDR2 SQIVND (reference sequence). This CDR3 is built from 16 residues. This receptor was identified in a woman in her thirties or forties in good health and CMV-seronegative. The rearrangement links TRBV19 to TRBJ1-2; 9 bases are shared with TRBD1. Input material: PBMCs. This chain's CDR3 is CASTPGQGGSSYGYTF. For the CDR3, the DNA is TGTGCCAGTACCCCGGGACAGGGTGGGAGTTCCTATGGCTACACCTTC.